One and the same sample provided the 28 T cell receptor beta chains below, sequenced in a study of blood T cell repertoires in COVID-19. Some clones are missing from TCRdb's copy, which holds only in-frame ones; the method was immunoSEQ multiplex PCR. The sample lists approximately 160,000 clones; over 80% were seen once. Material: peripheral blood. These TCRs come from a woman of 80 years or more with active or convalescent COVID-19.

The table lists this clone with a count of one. CDR3 nucleotide sequence: TGTGCCACCCTCCGACAGACGAACACTGAAGCTTTCTTT. This translates into CATLRQTNTEAFF. The chain couples TRBV12-3 or TRBV12-4 to TRBJ1-1, with a possible D match to TRBD1 (5 bases). V lost 10 bases to trimming and J lost 1 base, with 13 bases between them. This CDR3 is built from 13 residues.

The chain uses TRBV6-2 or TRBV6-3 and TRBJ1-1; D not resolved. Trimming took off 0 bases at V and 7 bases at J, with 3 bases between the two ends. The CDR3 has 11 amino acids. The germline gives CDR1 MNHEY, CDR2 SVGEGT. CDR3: CASSYSLEAFF. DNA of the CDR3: TGTGCCAGCAGTTACTCCCTTGAAGCTTTCTTT.

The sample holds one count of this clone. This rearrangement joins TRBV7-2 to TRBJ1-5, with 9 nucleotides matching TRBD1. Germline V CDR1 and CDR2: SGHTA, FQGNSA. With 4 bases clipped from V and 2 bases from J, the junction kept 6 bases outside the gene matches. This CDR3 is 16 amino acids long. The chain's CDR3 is CASSSQGAGGNQPQHF. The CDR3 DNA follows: TGTGCCAGCAGCTCACAGGGGGCTGGCGGCAATCAGCCCCAGCATTTT.

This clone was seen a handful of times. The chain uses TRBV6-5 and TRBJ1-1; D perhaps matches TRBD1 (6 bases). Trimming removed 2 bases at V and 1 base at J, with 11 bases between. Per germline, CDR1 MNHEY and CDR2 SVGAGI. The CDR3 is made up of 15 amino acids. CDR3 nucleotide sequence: TGTGCCAGCAGTTACGGCCAGACAGGGAACACTGAAGCTTTCTTT. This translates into CASSYGQTGNTEAFF.

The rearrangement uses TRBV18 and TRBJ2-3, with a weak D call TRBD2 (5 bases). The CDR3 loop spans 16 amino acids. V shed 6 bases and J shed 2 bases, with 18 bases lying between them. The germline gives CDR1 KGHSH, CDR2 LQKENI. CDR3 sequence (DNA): TGTGCCAGCTCCACTAGTTCCTACCCGGTCACAGATACGCAGTATTTT. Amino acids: CASSTSSYPVTDTQYF.

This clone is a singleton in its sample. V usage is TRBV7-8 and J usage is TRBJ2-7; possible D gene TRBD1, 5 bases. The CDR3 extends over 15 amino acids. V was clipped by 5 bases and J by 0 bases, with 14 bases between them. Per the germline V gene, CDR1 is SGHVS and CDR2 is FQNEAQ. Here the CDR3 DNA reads TGTGCCAGCAGCCGCGGACAATCGAGCTCCTACGAGCAGTACTTC. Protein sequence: CASSRGQSSSYEQYF.

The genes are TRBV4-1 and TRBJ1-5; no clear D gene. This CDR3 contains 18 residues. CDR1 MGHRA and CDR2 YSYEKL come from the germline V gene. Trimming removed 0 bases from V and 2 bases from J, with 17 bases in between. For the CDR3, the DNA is TGCGCCAGCAGCCAAGATGGACGGGGAGCGGGTGGCAATCAGCCCCAGCATTTT. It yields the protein CASSQDGRGAGGNQPQHF.

CDR3 nucleotide sequence: TGTGCCAGCGGTCGCGTCGGCTCCTATAATTCACCCCTCCACTTT. Amino acid sequence: CASGRVGSYNSPLHF. The chain couples TRBV27 to TRBJ1-6; D is undetermined. CDR1 and CDR2 from the germline V gene are MNHEY and SMNVEV (reference sequence). The CDR3 has 15 residues. The germline V and J ends were trimmed by 8 bases and 0 bases, with 11 bases remaining between them.

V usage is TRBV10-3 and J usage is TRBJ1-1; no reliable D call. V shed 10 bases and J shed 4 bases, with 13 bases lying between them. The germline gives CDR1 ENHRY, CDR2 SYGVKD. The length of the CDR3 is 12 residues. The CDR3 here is CATSRGGTEAFF. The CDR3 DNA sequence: TGTGCCACCTCTCGGGGAGGCACTGAAGCTTTCTTT.

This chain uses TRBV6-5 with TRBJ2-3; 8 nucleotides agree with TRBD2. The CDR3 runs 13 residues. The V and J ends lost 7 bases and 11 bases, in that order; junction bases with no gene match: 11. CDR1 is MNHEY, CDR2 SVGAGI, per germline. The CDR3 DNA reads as TGTGCCAGCACTCCTTGGTCGGGGGGGAAGCAGTATTTT. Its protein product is CASTPWSGGKQYF.

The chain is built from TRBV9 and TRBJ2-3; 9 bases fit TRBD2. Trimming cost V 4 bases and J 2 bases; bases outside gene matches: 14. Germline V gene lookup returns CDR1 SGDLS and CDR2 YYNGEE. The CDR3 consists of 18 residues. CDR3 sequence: CASSRPSSTSGLTDTQYF. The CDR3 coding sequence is TGTGCCAGCAGCCGTCCCTCCTCGACTAGCGGACTCACAGATACGCAGTATTTT.

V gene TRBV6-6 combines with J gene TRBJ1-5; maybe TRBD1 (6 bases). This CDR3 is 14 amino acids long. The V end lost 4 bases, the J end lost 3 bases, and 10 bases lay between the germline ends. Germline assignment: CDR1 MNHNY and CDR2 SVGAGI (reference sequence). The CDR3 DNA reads TGTGCCAGCAGTTTCAGACAGGACAATCAGCCCCAGCATTTT. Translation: CASSFRQDNQPQHF.

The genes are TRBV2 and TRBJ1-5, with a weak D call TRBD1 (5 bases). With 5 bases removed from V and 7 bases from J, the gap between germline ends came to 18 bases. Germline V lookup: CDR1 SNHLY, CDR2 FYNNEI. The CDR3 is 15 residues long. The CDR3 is CASSRDALGSQPQHF. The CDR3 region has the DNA TGTGCCAGCAGTAGGGACGCCCTCGGGAGCCAGCCCCAGCATTTT.

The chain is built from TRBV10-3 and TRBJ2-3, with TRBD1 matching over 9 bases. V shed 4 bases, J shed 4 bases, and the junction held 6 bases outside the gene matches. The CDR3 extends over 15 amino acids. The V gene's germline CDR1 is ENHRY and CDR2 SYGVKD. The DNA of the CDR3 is TGTGCCATCAGTGGACCGGACAGGGGATCAGATACGCAGTATTTT. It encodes CAISGPDRGSDTQYF.

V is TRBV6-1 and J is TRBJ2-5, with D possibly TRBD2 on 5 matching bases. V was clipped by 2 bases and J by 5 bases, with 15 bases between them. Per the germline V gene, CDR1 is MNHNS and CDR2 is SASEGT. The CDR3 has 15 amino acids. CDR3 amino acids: CASSESILAGETQYF. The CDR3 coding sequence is TGTGCCAGCAGTGAAAGTATCCTAGCCGGGGAGACCCAGTACTTC.

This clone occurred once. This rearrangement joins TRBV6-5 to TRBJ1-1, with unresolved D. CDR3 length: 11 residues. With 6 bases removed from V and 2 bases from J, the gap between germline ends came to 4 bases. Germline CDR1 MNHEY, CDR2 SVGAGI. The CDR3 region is CASSVNTEAFF. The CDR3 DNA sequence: TGTGCCAGCAGCGTAAACACTGAAGCTTTCTTT.

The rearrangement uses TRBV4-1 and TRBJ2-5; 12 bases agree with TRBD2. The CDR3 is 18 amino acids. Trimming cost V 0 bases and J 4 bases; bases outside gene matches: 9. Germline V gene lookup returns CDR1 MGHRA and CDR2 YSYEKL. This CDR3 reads CASSQEMGLAGLGETQYF. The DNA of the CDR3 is TGCGCCAGCAGCCAAGAAATGGGACTAGCGGGCCTCGGAGAGACCCAGTACTTC.

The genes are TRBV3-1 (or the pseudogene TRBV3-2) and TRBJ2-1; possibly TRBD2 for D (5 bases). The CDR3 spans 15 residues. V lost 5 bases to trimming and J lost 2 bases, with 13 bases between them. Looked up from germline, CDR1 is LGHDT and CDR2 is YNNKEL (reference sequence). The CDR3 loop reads CASSVGSGTYNEQFF. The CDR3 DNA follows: TGTGCCAGCAGCGTCGGAAGCGGCACCTACAATGAGCAGTTCTTC.

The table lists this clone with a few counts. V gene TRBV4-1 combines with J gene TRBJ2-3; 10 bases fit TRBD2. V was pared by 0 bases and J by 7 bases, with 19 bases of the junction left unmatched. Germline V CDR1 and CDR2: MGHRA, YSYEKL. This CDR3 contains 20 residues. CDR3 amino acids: CASSQESLAGDVSRLNTQYF. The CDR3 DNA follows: TGCGCCAGCAGCCAAGAATCTCTAGCGGGGGACGTTTCCAGGTTAAATACGCAGTATTTT.

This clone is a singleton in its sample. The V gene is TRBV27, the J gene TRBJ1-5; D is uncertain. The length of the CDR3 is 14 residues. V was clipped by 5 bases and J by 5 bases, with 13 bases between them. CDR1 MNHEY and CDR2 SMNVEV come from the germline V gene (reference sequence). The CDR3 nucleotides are TGTGCCAGCAGTGGGAGGACTTCCGATCAGCCCCAGCATTTT. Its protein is CASSGRTSDQPQHF.

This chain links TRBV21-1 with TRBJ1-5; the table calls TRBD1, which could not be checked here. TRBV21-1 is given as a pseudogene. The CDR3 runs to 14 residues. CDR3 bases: TGTGCCAGCAGCCAAGGGGGCAGCAATCAGCCCCAGCATTTT. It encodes CASSQGGSNQPQHF.

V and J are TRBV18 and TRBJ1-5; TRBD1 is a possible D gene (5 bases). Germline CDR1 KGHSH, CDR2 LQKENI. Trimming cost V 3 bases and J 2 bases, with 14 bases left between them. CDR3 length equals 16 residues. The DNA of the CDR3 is TGTGCCAGCTCACCGGCGGTCGGGGGTGGCAATCAGCCCCAGCATTTT. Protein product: CASSPAVGGGNQPQHF.

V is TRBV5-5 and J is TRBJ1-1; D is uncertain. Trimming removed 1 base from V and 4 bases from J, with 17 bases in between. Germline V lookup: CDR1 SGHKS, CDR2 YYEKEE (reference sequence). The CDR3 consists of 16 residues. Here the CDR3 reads CASSLLSGERGTEAFF. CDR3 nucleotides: TGTGCCAGCAGCTTGCTTTCCGGGGAACGGGGCACTGAAGCTTTCTTT.

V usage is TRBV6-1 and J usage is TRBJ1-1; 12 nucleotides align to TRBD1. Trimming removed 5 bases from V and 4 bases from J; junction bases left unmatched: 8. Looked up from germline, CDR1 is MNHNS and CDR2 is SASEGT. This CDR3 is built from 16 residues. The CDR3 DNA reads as TGTGCCAGCAGTCAAGGGACAGGGGGCGCTGGCACTGAAGCTTTCTTT. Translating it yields CASSQGTGGAGTEAFF.

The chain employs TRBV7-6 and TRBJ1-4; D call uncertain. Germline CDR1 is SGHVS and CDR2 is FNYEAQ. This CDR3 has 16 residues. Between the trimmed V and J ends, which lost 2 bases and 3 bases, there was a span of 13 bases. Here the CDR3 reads CASSLNPAEPNEKLFF. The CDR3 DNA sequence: TGTGCCAGCAGCTTAAACCCGGCGGAACCTAATGAAAAACTGTTTTTT.

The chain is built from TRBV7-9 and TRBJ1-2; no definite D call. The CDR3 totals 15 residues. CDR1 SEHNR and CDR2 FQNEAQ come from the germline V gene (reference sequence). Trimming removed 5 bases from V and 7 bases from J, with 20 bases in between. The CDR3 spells CASSPSGGEAGGYTF. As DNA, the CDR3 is TGTGCCAGCAGCCCGAGCGGTGGTGAGGCGGGTGGCTACACCTTC.

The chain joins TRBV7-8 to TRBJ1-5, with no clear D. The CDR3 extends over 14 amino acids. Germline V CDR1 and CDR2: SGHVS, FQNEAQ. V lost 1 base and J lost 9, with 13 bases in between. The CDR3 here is CASSLEAGPGPQHF. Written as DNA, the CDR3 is TGTGCCAGCAGCTTAGAGGCGGGTCCAGGGCCCCAGCATTTT.

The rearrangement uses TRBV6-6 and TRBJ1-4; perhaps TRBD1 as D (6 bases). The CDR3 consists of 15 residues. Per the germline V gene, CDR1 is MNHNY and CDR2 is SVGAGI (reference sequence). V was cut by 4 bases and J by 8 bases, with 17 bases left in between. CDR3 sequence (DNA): TGTGCCAGCAGTTTCGGGACACAGACTACCGAAAAACTGTTTTTT. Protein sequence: CASSFGTQTTEKLFF.